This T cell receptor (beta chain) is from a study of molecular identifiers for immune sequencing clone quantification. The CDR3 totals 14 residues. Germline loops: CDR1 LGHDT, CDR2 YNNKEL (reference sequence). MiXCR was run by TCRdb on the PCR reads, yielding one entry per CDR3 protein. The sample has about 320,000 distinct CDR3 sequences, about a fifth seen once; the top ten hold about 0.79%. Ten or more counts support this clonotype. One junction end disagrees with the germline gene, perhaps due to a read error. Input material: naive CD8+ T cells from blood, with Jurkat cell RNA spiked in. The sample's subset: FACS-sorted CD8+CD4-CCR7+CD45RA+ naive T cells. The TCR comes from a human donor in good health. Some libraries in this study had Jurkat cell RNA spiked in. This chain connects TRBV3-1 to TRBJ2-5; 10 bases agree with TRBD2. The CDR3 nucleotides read TGTGCCAGCAGTCAAGGACTAGCGGAAGAGACCCAGTACTTC. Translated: CASSQGLAEETQYF.